This T cell receptor beta chain is from a study of T-cell memory formation after mild COVID-19. On the study more broadly: TCR clusters were mostly confined to one donor each.

As for this clonotype: Antigen unknown.

Trimming pared 5 bases from V and 2 bases from J, leaving 10 bases between. The CDR3 contains 15 residues. 5'RACE primed from the constant segment yielded TCR alpha and TCR beta cDNA libraries bearing sample barcodes and UMIs. Using its own MiXCR run on the 5' RACE reads, TCRdb lists one record per CDR3 protein. Of hundreds of thousands of distinct CDR3 sequences detected, approximately 15% appear once; the ten largest clones hold approximately 20%. Overall study results and limits: Memory cells collected pre-infection included some clones that later responded, suggesting cross-reactive memory joined. Contracting clones from day 15 to 85 had balanced CD4/CD8; later expanders favoured CD4+.

This chain uses TRBV12-3 or TRBV12-4 with TRBJ1-6, with D possibly TRBD1 on 5 matching bases. Sequencing was performed on PBMCs or a T cell subset sorted from them (not recorded which). The receptor comes from a young man who had mild COVID-19 (a few samples of this study predate the infection). Cell type and time point are not known. The CDR3 DNA reads as TGTGCCAGCAGTAGACAGAGAACCTATAATTCACCCCTCCACTTT. Translated: CASSRQRTYNSPLHF.